The present entry profiles one TCR beta chain with its context. Antigen specificity is unknown. Germline CDR1 reads LGHDT; CDR2 reads YNNKEL (reference sequence). The germline V and J ends were trimmed by 6 bases and 0 bases, with 15 bases remaining between them. The CDR3 runs to 15 residues. Each donor (without exception) was a healthy Caucasian. The data were taken from a study of identical twins. Unique molecular identifiers were in the cDNA, with template-switch universal primer binding. TCRdb re-called the 5' RACE reads with MiXCR, one entry per CDR3 protein. The table lists 350,000 or so distinct CDR3 sequences, approximately 10% of them singletons, with roughly 9% in the top ten. Study outcomes and limitations: Analyses of zero insertions could be partly confounded by invariant MAIT and iNKT cells.

The receptor comes from a woman aged 45-60 years in good health. The J gene is TRBJ2-7, the V gene TRBV3-1; maybe TRBD2 (6 bases). The sample was naive T cells sorted from blood. CDR3: CASRLSGSLSYEQYF. Written as DNA, the CDR3 is TGTGCCAGCAGACTAAGCGGGTCGCTCTCCTACGAGCAGTACTTC.